The 15 T cell receptor beta chains reported below all come from one sample, sequenced in a study of T cell changes during pregnancy in multiple sclerosis. The data were produced by immunoSEQ multiplex PCR, yet TCRdb's version contains in-frame clones alone and is incomplete. The table shows some 40,000 clones, with approximately 91% occurring only once. Specimen: CD8+ T cells from peripheral blood mononuclear cells, collected in the first trimester of pregnancy. The receptor source for this set is a female donor with multiple sclerosis, enrolled in a pregnancy study.

This chain uses TRBV7-6 with TRBJ2-5; tentatively, D is TRBD2 (6 bases). The V gene lost 5 bases and the J gene lost 5 bases, with 18 bases spanning the gap. The CDR3 is 15 residues long. Looked up from germline, CDR1 is SGHVS and CDR2 is FNYEAQ. The CDR3: CASSTSPTKRETQYF. CDR3 sequence (DNA): TGTGCCAGCAGCACTAGCCCCACGAAGCGGGAGACCCAGTACTTC.

The rearrangement uses TRBV5-8 and TRBJ1-1; 8 bases are shared with TRBD1. The junction had 8 bases not matched to a gene; V was cut back by 0 bases and J by 1 base. Germline V lookup: CDR1 SGHTS, CDR2 YDEGEE. This CDR3 has 17 residues. CDR3 sequence: CASSLVIRGRGNTEAFF. The DNA of the CDR3 is TGTGCCAGCAGCTTGGTAATCAGGGGGCGCGGGAACACTGAAGCTTTCTTT.

This clone has only one observation. The V call is TRBV11-3, the J call TRBJ1-5; a weak D match, TRBD1 (5 bases). This CDR3 spans 15 amino acids. V lost 0 bases to trimming and J lost 5 bases, with 11 bases between them. Looked up from germline, CDR1 is SGHNT and CDR2 is YENEEA. The CDR3: CASSLDFGGYQPQHF. The CDR3 DNA is TGTGCCAGCAGCTTAGATTTTGGGGGGTATCAGCCCCAGCATTTT.

The chain employs TRBV30 and TRBJ2-1; D is unresolved. CDR1 is GTSNPN, CDR2 SVGIG, per germline (reference sequence). V was trimmed by 1 base and J by 9 bases, leaving 16 bases between them. The CDR3 covers 14 residues. Here the CDR3 DNA reads TGTGCCTGGAGTGAATTGAGTGAGGTGGGTGAGCAGTTCTTC. This codes for CAWSELSEVGEQFF.

A word on this clone: Germline and junction disagree at one end, which may indicate a read error. Within the sample, other DNA sequences also encode this same CDR3. The chain combines TRBV6-5 with TRBJ1-5; 8 bases line up with TRBD1. The CDR3 runs 15 residues. CDR1 is MNHEY, CDR2 SVGAGI, per germline. CDR3 nucleotide sequence: TGTGCCAGCAGTTACCGGCCAGGGGGCAATCAGCCCCAACATTTT. Amino acids: CASSYRPGGNQPQHF.

V and J are TRBV4-1 and TRBJ2-7; D unclear. V was pared by 1 base and J by 3 bases, with 10 bases between. CDR1 is MGHRA, CDR2 YSYEKL, per germline. The CDR3 is 14 residues long. This CDR3 reads CASSQAGDVYEQYF. The CDR3, as DNA: TGCGCCAGCAGCCAAGCTGGAGATGTCTACGAGCAGTACTTC.

The chain carries TRBV6-6 and TRBJ2-1; D not certain. The germline V and J ends were trimmed by 2 bases and 15 bases, with 11 bases remaining between them. The CDR3 contains 11 residues. The V gene's germline CDR1 is MNHNY and CDR2 SVGAGI (reference sequence). The CDR3 sequence: CASSYGQQWFF. DNA for the CDR3: TGTGCCAGCAGTTACGGGCAGCAATGGTTCTTC.

Comment on this clone: The junction differs from germline at one of its ends, possibly a read error. The chain combines TRBV19 with TRBJ2-3; 9 bases agree with TRBD2. The CDR3 runs 14 residues. In germline, CDR1 is LNHDA, CDR2 SQIVND (reference sequence). In DNA form, the CDR3 reads TGTGCCAGTAGTGGGAGGGCTAGCGGGGCATGGAAACATTTT. It is translated as CASSGRASGAWKHF.

The chain recombines TRBV7-9 with TRBJ1-1; 7 bases agree with TRBD1. The CDR3 totals 14 residues. Germline V gives CDR1 SEHNR, CDR2 FQNEAQ (reference sequence). V shed 1 base and J 1 base; nucleotides not matched to a gene: 0. The CDR3 DNA follows: TGTGCCAGCAGCTTAGGGGACAGGAACACTGAAGCTTTCTTT. Protein product: CASSLGDRNTEAFF.

The chain combines TRBV2 with TRBJ2-3, with a tentative D call TRBD2 (5 bases). Germline V lookup: CDR1 SNHLY, CDR2 FYNNEI. V gave up 6 bases and J gave up 6 bases, with 19 bases separating them. The CDR3 covers 15 residues. Written as DNA, the CDR3 is TGTGCCAGCAGGATAGGAGGCGGCATGAGGGATACGCAGTATTTT. Its protein is CASRIGGGMRDTQYF.

The chain combines TRBV27 with TRBJ1-1, with D possibly matching TRBD1 (6 bases). Trimming removed 5 bases from V and 11 bases from J, with 18 bases in between. The CDR3 is 13 residues long. Germline V CDR1 and CDR2: MNHEY, SMNVEV (reference sequence). The CDR3 loop is CASSPGTPGQAFF. For the CDR3, the DNA is TGTGCCAGCAGTCCCGGGACACCCGGTCAGGCTTTCTTT.

This chain connects TRBV4-3 to TRBJ1-5; D is ambiguous. The CDR3 contains 13 residues. Trimming left V 0 bases short and J 6 bases short, with 6 bases between. Germline values: CDR1 LGHNA, CDR2 YSLEER. In nucleotides, the CDR3 is TGCGCCAGCAGCCAAGAGTCCTTTCAGCCCCAGCATTTT. Translated, it gives CASSQESFQPQHF.

The chain links TRBV5-8 to TRBJ1-1, with 11 bases that match TRBD1. This CDR3 contains 15 residues. Germline values: CDR1 SGHTS, CDR2 YDEGEE. The ends lost 3 bases at V and 5 bases at J; junction bases unmatched: 6. CDR3 in DNA: TGTGCCAGCAGCTCTGGGACAGGGGGAGGGACTGAAGCTTTCTTT. It specifies CASSSGTGGGTEAFF.

The rearrangement uses TRBV19 and TRBJ2-1, with TRBD2 matching over 12 bases. Germline V CDR1 and CDR2: LNHDA, SQIVND (reference sequence). The CDR3 has 13 amino acids. Trimming removed 11 bases from V and 7 bases from J; junction bases left unmatched: 6. The CDR3 is CASSLAGGNEQFF. In nucleotides, the CDR3 is TGTGCCTCTAGCCTAGCGGGGGGGAATGAGCAGTTCTTC.

The CDR3 DNA sequence: TGTGCCAGCAGCACGAGGCCGGGACAGCGAGATGGGAACACTGAAGCTTTCTTT. Protein: CASSTRPGQRDGNTEAFF. V gene TRBV9 combines with J gene TRBJ1-1, with 7 bases fitting TRBD1. J gave up 1 base and V 4 bases, and 16 bases lay outside the gene matches. CDR1 and CDR2 from the germline V gene are SGDLS and YYNGEE. This CDR3 spans 18 amino acids.